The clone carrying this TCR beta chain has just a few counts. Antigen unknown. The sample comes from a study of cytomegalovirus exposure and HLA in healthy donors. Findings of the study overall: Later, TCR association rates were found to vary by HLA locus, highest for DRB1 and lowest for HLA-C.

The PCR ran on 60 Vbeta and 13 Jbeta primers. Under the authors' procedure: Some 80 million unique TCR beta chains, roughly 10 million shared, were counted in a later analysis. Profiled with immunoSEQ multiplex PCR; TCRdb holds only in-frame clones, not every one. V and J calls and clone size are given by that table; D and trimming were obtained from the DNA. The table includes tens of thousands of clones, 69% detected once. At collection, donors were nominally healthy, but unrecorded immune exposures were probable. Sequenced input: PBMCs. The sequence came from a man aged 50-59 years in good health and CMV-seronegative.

The CDR3 DNA follows: TGCGCCAGCAGCCTTTTCAGGGGGGCTAACTATGGCTACACCTTC. Protein product: CASSLFRGANYGYTF. The chain uses TRBV4-3 and TRBJ1-2, with TRBD1 identical over 7 bases. With 4 bases clipped from V and 0 bases from J, the junction kept 5 bases outside the gene matches. The CDR3 consists of 15 residues. Germline loops: CDR1 LGHNA, CDR2 YSLEER.